One and the same sample provided the 32 T cell receptor beta chains below, sequenced in a study of response to subunit inactivated influenza vaccine. TCRdb passed the RT-PCR reads through MiXCR, listing each CDR3 protein once. The sample carries around 540,000 distinct CDR3 sequences, about 12% recorded once. Specimen: PBMCs from blood, collected on the day of vaccination. These receptors originate from a man aged 50 to 60 who received an inactivated influenza vaccine.

This clonotype was counted ten times or more. This chain joins TRBV7-8 and TRBJ2-3; 13 bases align to TRBD2. Germline CDR1 reads SGHVS; CDR2 reads FQNEAQ. Trimming at V came to 7 bases and at J to 0 bases, leaving 10 bases not matched to a gene. There are 18 residues in the CDR3. CDR3 nucleotides: TGTGCCAGCACCGCGGGACTAGCGGGGCAAACTAGCACAGATACGCAGTATTTT. It is translated as CASTAGLAGQTSTDTQYF.

The rearrangement uses TRBV4-2 and TRBJ1-1; D possibly corresponds to TRBD1 (6 bases). The CDR3 has 14 amino acids. The V gene's germline CDR1 is LGHNA and CDR2 YNFKEQ. V lost 0 bases to trimming and J lost 10 bases, with 15 bases between them. CDR3 residues: CASSQESAGAVAFF. The DNA of the CDR3 is TGTGCCAGCAGCCAAGAGTCCGCAGGGGCAGTAGCTTTCTTT.

The genes are TRBV5-1 and TRBJ1-1, with D possibly matching TRBD1 (5 bases). V was pared by 4 bases and J by 1 base, with 11 bases between. The length of the CDR3 is 14 residues. CDR1 SGHRS and CDR2 YFSETQ come from the germline V gene. CDR3 in amino acids: CASSAGPGNTEAFF. For the CDR3, the DNA is TGCGCCAGCAGCGCGGGACCGGGGAACACTGAAGCTTTCTTT.

This clonotype was detected a few times. The V call is TRBV6-2 or TRBV6-3, the J call TRBJ2-2, with 11 nucleotides matching TRBD1. This CDR3 is built from 16 residues. CDR1 and CDR2 (germline): MNHEY, SVGEGT. V lost 6 bases and J lost 3; bases outside the gene matches: 6. This CDR3 is CASRDLDRGHTGELFF. The CDR3 DNA reads as TGTGCCAGCAGGGATTTGGACAGGGGGCACACCGGGGAGCTGTTTTTT.

This clonotype appeared a few times. CDR3 in DNA: TGCAGTGCTAGCATCCGGGACTGGTCCAATGAGCAGTTCTTC. Translated, it gives CSASIRDWSNEQFF. The chain has TRBV20-1 and TRBJ2-1; D might be TRBD2 (6 bases). Germline V gene data show CDR1 as DFQATT and CDR2 as SNEGSKA (reference sequence). The V and J ends lost 3 bases and 6 bases respectively, with 15 bases between them. This CDR3 contains 14 residues.

The chain couples TRBV20-1 to TRBJ2-7; D is ambiguous. The V end lost 0 bases, the J end lost 1 base, and 13 bases lay between the germline ends. Per the germline V gene, CDR1 is DFQATT and CDR2 is SNEGSKA (reference sequence). This CDR3 region has 15 residues. The CDR3 is CSARDPAEWSYEQYF. The CDR3 DNA reads TGCAGTGCTAGAGATCCGGCTGAGTGGTCCTACGAGCAGTACTTC.

In this sample, this clonotype turned up many times. The chain links TRBV29-1 to TRBJ2-2; 15 bases map to TRBD2. The length of the CDR3 is 14 residues. Germline V gene lookup returns CDR1 SQVTM and CDR2 ANQGSEA. The J segment lost 5 bases and the V segment lost 6 bases, leaving 1 base of the junction unmatched. This CDR3 reads CSVGLAGGTGELFF. CDR3 in DNA: TGCAGCGTGGGACTAGCGGGAGGAACCGGGGAGCTGTTTTTT.

The table lists this clonotype with a few counts. The CDR3 spells CASIWDRVGTGELFF. Here the CDR3 DNA reads TGTGCCAGCATTTGGGACAGGGTAGGCACCGGGGAGCTGTTTTTT. The chain has TRBV28 and TRBJ2-2; 9 positions agree with TRBD1. Germline CDR1 reads MDHEN; CDR2 reads SYDVKM. The J segment lost 4 bases and the V segment lost 7 bases, leaving 7 bases of the junction unmatched. This CDR3 has 15 residues.

This clonotype came up a few times. The chain joins TRBV28 to TRBJ1-2; D remains unclear. Germline-derived CDR1 and CDR2 are MDHEN and SYDVKM. V was clipped by 3 bases and J by 7 bases, with 6 bases between them. CDR3 length: 11 amino acids. CDR3 loop: CASSFLFGYTF. The CDR3 DNA follows: TGTGCCAGCAGTTTCCTCTTTGGCTACACCTTC.

This chain links TRBV28 with TRBJ2-1; 8 positions agree with TRBD2. Trimming took 5 bases from V and 8 from J; bases not matched to a gene: 14. CDR3 length: 16 residues. Germline V lookup: CDR1 MDHEN, CDR2 SYDVKM. This chain's CDR3 is CASSILAEITSDEQFF. DNA of the CDR3: TGTGCCAGCAGTATACTAGCGGAGATAACAAGCGATGAGCAGTTCTTC.

The V call is TRBV5-1, the J call TRBJ2-2, with D tentatively TRBD2 (5 bases). This CDR3 has 19 residues. CDR1 SGHRS and CDR2 YFSETQ come from the germline V gene. Trimming took 2 bases from V and 2 from J, leaving 22 bases between them. DNA for the CDR3: TGCGCCAGCAGCTTTGGGCCCAGCGGTTTGCTTCATAACACCGGGGAGCTGTTTTTT. This codes for CASSFGPSGLLHNTGELFF. Full variable domain (rest looked up from reference TRBV5-1 and TRBJ2-2): KAGVTQTPRYLIKTRGQQVTLSCSPISGHRSVSWYQQTPGQGLQFLFEYFSETQRNKGNFPGRFSGRQFSNSRSEMNVSTLELGDSALYLCASSFGPSGLLHNTGELFFGEGSRLTVL.

The chain couples TRBV27 to TRBJ2-3; 9 bases match TRBD2. V was clipped by 7 bases and J by 4 bases; unmatched bases: 15. This CDR3 spans 17 amino acids. CDR1 is MNHEY, CDR2 SMNVEV, per germline (reference sequence). In DNA form, the CDR3 reads TGTGCCAGCAACCTTCTCGCTAGCGGGGTGGGCGCAGATACGCAGTATTTT. This codes for CASNLLASGVGADTQYF.

This clonotype has just a few counts. This chain uses TRBV5-1 with TRBJ2-7, with D possibly being TRBD2 (6 bases). CDR3 size: 14 residues. The V and J ends lost 0 bases and 5 bases respectively, with 12 bases between them. CDR1 is SGHRS, CDR2 YFSETQ, per germline. CDR3 nucleotides: TGCGCCAGCAGCTTGGCGACTAGGGCGGACGAGCAGTACTTC. Translating it yields CASSLATRADEQYF.

This clonotype was observed a handful of times. CDR3 DNA: TGTGCCAGCAGTTATGTGACTCCTAACAATGAGCAGTTCTTC. This sequence encodes CASSYVTPNNEQFF. The chain links TRBV6-2 or TRBV6-3 to TRBJ2-1; D call uncertain. The CDR3 has 14 amino acids. Trimming cost V 3 bases and J 5 bases, with 11 bases left between them. Germline V CDR1 and CDR2: MNHEY, SVGEGT.

The CDR3 sequence: CASSTGGTSGSPSYNEQFF. CDR3 DNA sequence: TGCGCCAGCAGCACAGGAGGGACTAGCGGGAGCCCTTCCTACAATGAGCAGTTCTTC. This chain links TRBV5-1 with TRBJ2-1, with 14 bases matching TRBD2. Per germline, CDR1 SGHRS and CDR2 YFSETQ. The CDR3 sequence is 19 residues long. Unmatched junction bases numbered 10, after V lost 4 bases and J lost 1 base. Full variable domain (outside the CDR3, taken from reference TRBV5-1 and TRBJ2-1): KAGVTQTPRYLIKTRGQQVTLSCSPISGHRSVSWYQQTPGQGLQFLFEYFSETQRNKGNFPGRFSGRQFSNSRSEMNVSTLELGDSALYLCASSTGGTSGSPSYNEQFFGPGTRLTVL.

This clonotype was recorded a few times. The chain uses TRBV28 and TRBJ2-1; D ambiguous. This CDR3 is 16 amino acids long. Germline-derived CDR1 and CDR2 are MDHEN and SYDVKM. V was cut by 5 bases and J by 0 bases, with 14 bases left in between. The CDR3 DNA sequence: TGTGCCAGCAGTCGACGGACGGTGAGCTCCTACAATGAGCAGTTCTTC. Translated, it gives CASSRRTVSSYNEQFF.

At least ten counts were recorded for this clonotype. The chain uses TRBV6-2 or TRBV6-3 and TRBJ2-4, with 9 bases identical to TRBD1. Germline CDR1 MNHEY, CDR2 SVGEGT. Unmatched junction bases numbered 6, after V lost 6 bases and J lost 6 bases. This CDR3 has 14 residues. The CDR3 is CASSYPGQGNIQYF. For the CDR3, the DNA is TGTGCCAGCAGCTATCCGGGACAGGGAAACATTCAGTACTTC.

The V gene is TRBV20-1, the J gene TRBJ1-2; 10 bases agree with TRBD1. The CDR3 runs 14 residues. The V gene's germline CDR1 is DFQATT and CDR2 SNEGSKA (reference sequence). V lost 3 bases and J lost 7; bases outside the gene matches: 8. CDR3 in DNA: TGCAGTGCTAGGCCCGGGACAGGGGACAGTGGCTACACCTTC. This translates into CSARPGTGDSGYTF.

This clonotype was detected only a few times. This rearrangement joins TRBV5-1 to TRBJ2-1, with 8 bases fitting TRBD1. The CDR3 extends over 18 amino acids. V trimming: 4 bases; J trimming: 1 base; junction bases outside the gene matches: 13. The germline V gene has CDR1 SGHRS and CDR2 YFSETQ. CDR3 amino acids: CASSPGTGSLRSYNEQFF. Written as DNA, the CDR3 is TGCGCCAGCAGCCCGGGGACAGGATCACTACGGTCCTACAATGAGCAGTTCTTC.

This clonotype was counted ten times or more. The chain joins TRBV10-3 to TRBJ1-3; the match to TRBD1 covers 9 bases. The CDR3 is made up of 14 amino acids. The V gene end was trimmed by 10 bases and the J gene end by 7 bases; junction bases not matched to a gene: 11. Germline-derived CDR1 and CDR2 are ENHRY and SYGVKD. The DNA of the CDR3 is TGTGCCACAAGGACAGGGGAAGTATCGAACACCATATATTTT. Its translation: CATRTGEVSNTIYF.

In this sample, this clonotype turned up a few times. V gene TRBV14 combines with J gene TRBJ2-5, with TRBD2 identical over 8 bases. V dropped 5 bases and J dropped 4; count of bases not matched to a gene: 12. The CDR3 extends over 16 amino acids. Germline CDR1 SGHDN, CDR2 FVKESK. The CDR3 DNA is TGTGCCAGCAGCGGCTCGTGGAGCGGGAGCGGAGAGACCCAGTACTTC. Translation: CASSGSWSGSGETQYF.

This clonotype was seen more than once but under ten times. The rearrangement uses TRBV14 and TRBJ2-7; no clear D. The CDR3 runs 13 residues. V lost 0 bases and J lost 6, with 9 bases in between. Germline V CDR1 and CDR2: SGHDN, FVKESK. The DNA of the CDR3 is TGTGCCAGCAGCCAAGATACCCGCTCCGAGCAGTACTTC. It encodes CASSQDTRSEQYF. The variable domain in full, completed from reference TRBV14 and TRBJ2-7, reads EAGVTQFPSHSVIEKGQTVTLRCDPISGHDNLYWYRRVMGKEIKFLLHFVKESKQDESGMPNNRFLAERTGGTYSTLKVQPAELEDSGVYFCASSQDTRSEQYFGPGTRLTVT.

This clonotype showed up just a few times. This chain joins TRBV4-3 and TRBJ1-2; TRBD1 agrees at 8 bases. This CDR3 region has 13 residues. V lost 4 bases, J lost 8 bases, and 6 bases stayed unmatched. The germline gives CDR1 LGHNA, CDR2 YSLEER. DNA for the CDR3: TGCGCCAGCAGCCCCCTACAGGGGGACGGCTACACCTTC. This sequence encodes CASSPLQGDGYTF.

The chain employs TRBV12-3 or TRBV12-4 and TRBJ1-2; D call uncertain. Trimming took off 1 base at V and 0 bases at J, with 15 bases between the two ends. The CDR3 spans 17 residues. The CDR3 nucleotides read TGTGCCAGCAGTTTAGGGCAGCTGGTAACGACTAACTATGGCTACACCTTC. This codes for CASSLGQLVTTNYGYTF.

In its sample, this clonotype was seen many times. The rearrangement uses TRBV2 and TRBJ2-7; 7 bases line up with TRBD1. CDR3 length equals 16 residues. The trim removed 6 bases at V and 2 bases at J, leaving 13 bases unmatched. Looked up from germline, CDR1 is SNHLY and CDR2 is FYNNEI. The CDR3 loop is CASSPGQGVITYEQYF. The CDR3 region has the DNA TGTGCCAGCAGCCCAGGGCAGGGGGTTATAACCTACGAGCAGTACTTC. The full variable domain, its missing parts supplied by reference TRBV2 and TRBJ2-7, is EPEVTQTPSHQVTQMGQEVILRCVPISNHLYFYWYRQILGQKVEFLVSFYNNEISEKSEIFDDQFSVERPDGSNFTLKIRSTKLEDSAMYFCASSPGQGVITYEQYFGPGTRLTVT.

This clonotype was seen at least ten times. This chain links TRBV2 with TRBJ2-2; D is perhaps TRBD1 (6 bases). Germline V lookup: CDR1 SNHLY, CDR2 FYNNEI. With 1 base removed from V and 5 bases from J, the gap between germline ends came to 8 bases. The CDR3 is 14 amino acids. The CDR3 is CASSEEGGTGELFF. The DNA of the CDR3 is TGTGCCAGCAGTGAAGAAGGGGGTACCGGGGAGCTGTTTTTT.

This chain uses TRBV12-3 or TRBV12-4 with TRBJ1-1; D not resolved. Trimming stripped 4 bases from V and 0 bases from J, with 12 bases between. The CDR3 runs to 15 residues. The CDR3, as DNA: TGTGCCAGCAGTTCCGGGCAGATACTGAACACTGAAGCTTTCTTT. Encoded protein: CASSSGQILNTEAFF.

V gene TRBV19 combines with J gene TRBJ2-5; 7 positions agree with TRBD2. Germline V CDR1 and CDR2: LNHDA, SQIVND (reference sequence). V dropped 3 bases and J dropped 4; count of bases not matched to a gene: 5. The CDR3 has 14 amino acids. CDR3 DNA: TGTGCCAGTAGTATGGGGGGGTTGGGAGAGACCCAGTACTTC. Protein sequence: CASSMGGLGETQYF. The full variable domain, its missing parts supplied by reference TRBV19 and TRBJ2-5, is DGGITQSPKYLFRKEGQNVTLSCEQNLNHDAMYWYRQDPGQGLRLIYYSQIVNDFQKGDIAEGYSVSREKKESFPLTVTSAQKNPTAFYLCASSMGGLGETQYFGPGTRLLVL.

This clonotype was observed many times. V gene TRBV5-1 combines with J gene TRBJ1-5, with TRBD1 matching 7 bases. Per germline, CDR1 SGHRS and CDR2 YFSETQ. This CDR3 is built from 17 residues. Germline trimming cut 0 bases from V and 2 bases from J; bases unmatched to any gene: 8. The CDR3 here is CASSLEAGGEGNQPQHF. CDR3 DNA sequence: TGCGCCAGCAGCTTGGAGGCAGGGGGTGAGGGCAATCAGCCCCAGCATTTT.

A few counts support this clonotype. The V gene is TRBV3-1, the J gene TRBJ2-1; the D gene is possibly TRBD2 (5 bases). Germline CDR1 reads LGHDT; CDR2 reads YNNKEL (reference sequence). The V and J ends lost 2 bases and 0 bases respectively, with 8 bases between them. The CDR3 totals 15 residues. As DNA, the CDR3 is TGTGCCAGCAGCCAACAGCGGAGCTCCTACAATGAGCAGTTCTTC. This sequence encodes CASSQQRSSYNEQFF.

The CDR3 DNA reads as TGTGCCATCAGCAAGGGGACTAGCGGCGCCGGCGAGCAGTACTTC. Its translation is CAISKGTSGAGEQYF. The chain links TRBV10-3 to TRBJ2-7, with 11 bases aligning to TRBD2. From germline, CDR1 is ENHRY and CDR2 SYGVKD. V lost 6 bases, J lost 6 bases, and 10 bases stayed unmatched. The CDR3 runs 15 residues.

This clonotype occurred a few times. The CDR3 coding sequence is TGTGCCAGCAGTTGGTGGGGGAACAATTTCGATGAGCAGTTCTTC. Its translation is CASSWWGNNFDEQFF. The chain carries TRBV9 and TRBJ2-1; D is tentatively TRBD1 or TRBD2 (5 bases each). Germline CDR1 and CDR2: SGDLS and YYNGEE. The CDR3 has 15 residues. Deletions cut 5 bases from V and 8 bases from J, with 20 bases between.